Listed here is a single TCR beta chain. Its antigen is unidentified. The record originates from a study of T cells in Graves' hyperthyroidism and ophthalmopathy. Findings and caveats of the study: Using 13 V-J features, a model discriminated ophthalmopathy from stable hyperthyroidism. Most thyroid clonotypes expanded above 0.001 appeared in blood too.

There were TCR beta CDR3 regions amplified from RNA transcripts. HTBI primers were employed in a first-round RT-PCR of the TCR CDR3. Via MiXCR, TCRdb re-called the multiplex PCR reads, giving one row per CDR3 protein. The top ten hold 3.7% of the sample, which has some 350,000 distinct CDR3 sequences, roughly 19% seen once. The material sequenced was blood. The source of this sequence is a woman younger than 35 with Graves' hyperthyroidism.

The CDR3, as DNA: TGTGCCAGCAGTTTTTCCCAGGGGCTCTCCTACGAGCAGTACTTC. Its translation: CASSFSQGLSYEQYF. The rearrangement uses TRBV12-3 or TRBV12-4 and TRBJ2-7; D is perhaps TRBD1 (6 bases). The CDR3 sequence is 15 residues long. With 3 bases removed from V and 0 bases from J, the gap between germline ends came to 12 bases.